A selection of T cell receptor beta chains follows, all from one sample in a study of pediatric ulcerative colitis. Method: immunoSEQ multiplex PCR; TCRdb's copy keeps in-frame clones and lacks some. This table holds 50,000 to 65,000 clones, around 85% found once. What was sequenced was blood. The origin of the receptors is a boy younger than 18 with severe ulcerative colitis. Both conserved end residues are part of each CDR3. D genes are given only for firm matches. Clone size is given for some rows only: seen once, a few or many times, or a class if the clone is expanded.

J gene: TRBJ1-4
clone size: NA
D gene: NA
V gene: TRBV2
CDR3 DNA: TGTGCCAGCAGTGAAGGGGGAGGGGATGAAAAACTGTTTTTT
CDR3 protein: CASSEGGGDEKLFF

J gene: TRBJ2-3
clone size: NA
D gene: NA
V gene: TRBV7-9
CDR3 DNA: TGTGCCAGCAGCTTAGCGACAGACACAGATACGCAGTATTTT
CDR3 protein: CASSLATDTDTQYF

J gene: TRBJ2-2
clone size: NA
D gene: NA
V gene: TRBV4-1
CDR3 DNA: TGCGCCAGCAGTCCAATTTCTATCGAGGAGCTGTTTTTT
CDR3 protein: CASSPISIEELFF

J gene: TRBJ1-2
clone size: NA
D gene: NA
V gene: TRBV19
CDR3 DNA: TGTGCCAGTAGTGACTCCACTACGGGGGGCTACACCTTC
CDR3 protein: CASSDSTTGGYTF

J gene: TRBJ2-5
clone size: NA
D gene: TRBD2
V gene: TRBV5-4
CDR3 DNA: TGTGCCAGCAGCTTGTTTAGTAGCGGGAGTGGAGAGACCCAGTACTTC
CDR3 protein: CASSLFSSGSGETQYF

J gene: TRBJ2-1
clone size: NA
D gene: TRBD2
V gene: TRBV7-9
CDR3 DNA: TGTGCCAGCAGCTCACCAATCCGACTAGCGGGAGACAATGAGCAGTTCTTC
CDR3 protein: CASSSPIRLAGDNEQFF

J gene: TRBJ2-1
clone size: NA
D gene: NA
V gene: TRBV4-1
CDR3 DNA: TGCGCCAGCAGCCAAGACAGGGTTGGCACAAGCTCCTACAATGAGCAGTTCTTC
CDR3 protein: CASSQDRVGTSSYNEQFF

J gene: TRBJ1-1
clone size: NA
D gene: NA
V gene: TRBV7-2
CDR3 DNA: TGTGCCAGCAGCTTAGAGGGTGTGATTTTGAACACTGAAGCTTTCTTT
CDR3 protein: CASSLEGVILNTEAFF

J gene: TRBJ1-1
clone size: once
D gene: NA
V gene: TRBV14
CDR3 DNA: TGTGCCAGCAGCCAAATCTACGCCTGGCCGCTGAACACTGAAGCTTTCTTT
CDR3 protein: CASSQIYAWPLNTEAFF

J gene: TRBJ2-7
clone size: NA
D gene: TRBD2
V gene: TRBV5-1
CDR3 DNA: TGCGCCAGCAGCTTGGAAACGGGAGGGCCTATCTACGAGCAGTACTTC
CDR3 protein: CASSLETGGPIYEQYF

J gene: TRBJ2-7
clone size: NA
D gene: TRBD1
V gene: TRBV14
CDR3 DNA: TGTGCCAGCAGCCCCGGGACAGGCCTCGACTACGAGCAGTACTTC
CDR3 protein: CASSPGTGLDYEQYF

J gene: TRBJ1-1
clone size: NA
D gene: NA
V gene: TRBV11-3
CDR3 DNA: TGTGCCAGCAGCTTAGGCGAAAAAACGTCAGCTTTCTTT
CDR3 protein: CASSLGEKTSAFF

J gene: TRBJ1-2
clone size: NA
D gene: TRBD1
V gene: TRBV28
CDR3 DNA: TGTGCCAGCAGTCAAGAGGGACAGGGGGTCTATGGCTACACCTTC
CDR3 protein: CASSQEGQGVYGYTF

J gene: TRBJ1-3
clone size: NA
D gene: NA
V gene: TRBV4-3
CDR3 DNA: TGCGCCAGCAGCCAAGATCGCGTTTCAGTAAACACCATATATTTT
CDR3 protein: CASSQDRVSVNTIYF

J gene: TRBJ2-1
clone size: once
D gene: NA
V gene: TRBV7-9
CDR3 DNA: TGTGCCAGCAGCCCTAGAACAGGGTTAGGGAACAATGAGCAGTTCTTC
CDR3 protein: CASSPRTGLGNNEQFF

J gene: TRBJ2-7
clone size: NA
D gene: TRBD1
V gene: TRBV11-2
CDR3 DNA: TGTGCCAGCGGCGGACAGGGGGGATACGAGCAGTACTTC
CDR3 protein: CASGGQGGYEQYF

J gene: TRBJ2-7
clone size: NA
D gene: TRBD2
V gene: TRBV10-3
CDR3 DNA: TGTGCCATCAGTGATGCGCGGGAGGGCCAGTACGAGCAGTACTTC
CDR3 protein: CAISDAREGQYEQYF

J gene: TRBJ2-7
clone size: NA
D gene: TRBD1
V gene: TRBV7-9
CDR3 DNA: TGTGCCAGCAGCTTAAGCCCGGGACAGACCCTAGACGAGCAGTACTTC
CDR3 protein: CASSLSPGQTLDEQYF

J gene: TRBJ2-7
clone size: NA
D gene: NA
V gene: TRBV6-1
CDR3 DNA: TGTGCCAGCAGTGAAATGCAGGTTAAAACCTACGAGCAGTACTTC
CDR3 protein: CASSEMQVKTYEQYF

J gene: TRBJ2-7
clone size: once
D gene: TRBD2
V gene: TRBV9
CDR3 DNA: TGTGCCAGCAGCGCACTAGCGGGAGGGCCCATATCGGTGCAGTACTTC
CDR3 protein: CASSALAGGPISVQYF

J gene: TRBJ2-1
clone size: NA
D gene: TRBD2
V gene: TRBV11-2
CDR3 DNA: TGTGCCAGCAGCTTAGATCTGTCTCTAGCGGGTAATGAGCAGTTCTTC
CDR3 protein: CASSLDLSLAGNEQFF

J gene: TRBJ1-2
clone size: NA
D gene: NA
V gene: TRBV19
CDR3 DNA: TGTGCCAGTAGTTCCGAGGACAGATATGGCTACACCTTC
CDR3 protein: CASSSEDRYGYTF

J gene: TRBJ1-1
clone size: NA
D gene: TRBD1
V gene: TRBV6-1
CDR3 DNA: TGTGCCAGCAGTGAATATTGGGACAGGAACACTGAAGCTTTCTTT
CDR3 protein: CASSEYWDRNTEAFF

J gene: TRBJ2-1
clone size: NA
D gene: TRBD2
V gene: TRBV19
CDR3 DNA: TGTGCCAGTAGTATAACTAGCGGGAGTGAGCAGTTCTTC
CDR3 protein: CASSITSGSEQFF

J gene: TRBJ1-1
clone size: NA
D gene: NA
V gene: TRBV19
CDR3 DNA: TGTGCCAGTAGTATACTGGGAACGAGCACTGAAGCTTTCTTT
CDR3 protein: CASSILGTSTEAFF

J gene: TRBJ2-1
clone size: few
D gene: TRBD2
V gene: TRBV10-3
CDR3 DNA: TGTGCCATCAGTCCCTCCTGGCGGGAGCATCCCAATGAGCAGTTCTTC
CDR3 protein: CAISPSWREHPNEQFF

J gene: TRBJ1-1
clone size: NA
D gene: TRBD1
V gene: TRBV18
CDR3 DNA: TGTGCCAGCTCACCGGCGGAACAGGGGGTTATGAACACTGAAGCTTTCTTT
CDR3 protein: CASSPAEQGVMNTEAFF

J gene: TRBJ2-5
clone size: NA
D gene: NA
V gene: TRBV9
CDR3 DNA: TGTGCCAGCAGCGTAGGTATAGGGGTGGAGACCCAGTACTTC
CDR3 protein: CASSVGIGVETQYF

J gene: TRBJ2-1
clone size: NA
D gene: TRBD2
V gene: TRBV27
CDR3 DNA: TGTGCCAGCAGTTCCTCCTGGATTAGCGGGAACGGGGATGAGCAGTTCTTC
CDR3 protein: CASSSSWISGNGDEQFF

J gene: TRBJ2-1
clone size: NA
D gene: TRBD2
V gene: TRBV19
CDR3 DNA: TGTGCCAGTAGCCCATCGGCGGGGGATCCCTACCCCTACAATGAGCAGTTCTTC
CDR3 protein: CASSPSAGDPYPYNEQFF

J gene: TRBJ2-1
clone size: NA
D gene: NA
V gene: TRBV7-8
CDR3 DNA: TGTGCCAGCAGCCTAGGCGAGGGTGAGCAGTTCTTC
CDR3 protein: CASSLGEGEQFF

J gene: TRBJ2-2
clone size: few
D gene: NA
V gene: TRBV7-3
CDR3 DNA: TGTGCCAGCAGCTCCGACTGGACGAACACCGGGGAGCTGTTTTTT
CDR3 protein: CASSSDWTNTGELFF

J gene: TRBJ2-3
clone size: NA
D gene: NA
V gene: TRBV29-1
CDR3 DNA: TGCAGCGTTGAATTTGCAGGGCCTCTCACAGATACGCAGTATTTT
CDR3 protein: CSVEFAGPLTDTQYF

J gene: TRBJ1-2
clone size: NA
D gene: NA
V gene: TRBV29-1
CDR3 DNA: TGCAGCGTTGCGAGTGGGTTAAACTATGGCTACACCTTC
CDR3 protein: CSVASGLNYGYTF

J gene: TRBJ2-2
clone size: NA
D gene: NA
V gene: TRBV28
CDR3 DNA: TGTGCCAGCAGTTGGCCCGCTGGTTCGGGCACCGGGGAGCTGTTTTTT
CDR3 protein: CASSWPAGSGTGELFF

J gene: TRBJ2-7
clone size: NA
D gene: TRBD2
V gene: TRBV27
CDR3 DNA: TGTGCCAGCAGTTTAAAGACTAGCGGGAGCTACGAGCAGTACTTC
CDR3 protein: CASSLKTSGSYEQYF

J gene: TRBJ2-7
clone size: NA
D gene: NA
V gene: TRBV7-2
CDR3 DNA: TGTGCCAGCAGCCCCGGGTACGAGCAGTACTTC
CDR3 protein: CASSPGYEQYF

J gene: TRBJ1-1
clone size: NA
D gene: NA
V gene: TRBV19
CDR3 DNA: TGTGCCAGTAGTATCGGGGTTGTAGGTGAAGCTTTCTTT
CDR3 protein: CASSIGVVGEAFF

J gene: TRBJ2-2
clone size: NA
D gene: TRBD1
V gene: TRBV2
CDR3 DNA: TGTGCCAGCAGCGTGGACAGGGCCACCGGGGAGCTGTTTTTT
CDR3 protein: CASSVDRATGELFF

J gene: TRBJ2-1
clone size: NA
D gene: NA
V gene: TRBV2
CDR3 DNA: TGTGCCAGCAACAAGGAGTATGAGCAGTTCTTC
CDR3 protein: CASNKEYEQFF

J gene: TRBJ2-3
clone size: once
D gene: TRBD1
V gene: TRBV5-4
CDR3 DNA: TGTGCCAGCGGCTACAGGGGTGCAGATACGCAGTATTTT
CDR3 protein: CASGYRGADTQYF

J gene: TRBJ2-5
clone size: NA
D gene: NA
V gene: TRBV2
CDR3 DNA: TGTGCCAGCAGTCCCGGCAGGGCTGATCAAGAGACCCAGTACTTC
CDR3 protein: CASSPGRADQETQYF

J gene: TRBJ2-2
clone size: NA
D gene: NA
V gene: TRBV2
CDR3 DNA: TGTGCCAGCAGTCCCAGGGCGTTGGAGCGGAGGGTCGGGGAGCTGTTTTTT
CDR3 protein: CASSPRALERRVGELFF

J gene: TRBJ2-1
clone size: NA
D gene: TRBD2
V gene: TRBV4-2
CDR3 DNA: TGTGCCAGCAGCCAACTAGCGGAGGCCAATGAGCAGTTCTTC
CDR3 protein: CASSQLAEANEQFF

J gene: TRBJ2-7
clone size: NA
D gene: NA
V gene: TRBV14
CDR3 DNA: TGTGCCAGCAGCCAAGAAGTCGGCCGCTACGAGCAGTACTTC
CDR3 protein: CASSQEVGRYEQYF